The 18 T cell receptor beta chains below were found in one sample sequenced in a study of CD8 T cells in ankylosing spondylitis. Each CDR3 protein gets one entry after TCRdb re-called the 5' RACE reads with MiXCR. Of a few hundred thousand distinct CDR3 sequences listed, 20% to 30% are singletons. The source material was blood, either unsorted or a sorted T cell fraction (not recorded which). All receptors come from a male donor with ankylosing spondylitis or in good health (not recorded which).

Turning to this clonotype: The junction does not match germline at one end; this may be a read error. The chain is built from TRBV20-1 and TRBJ2-3, with 9 bases matching TRBD2. Germline values: CDR1 DFQATT, CDR2 SNEGSKA (reference sequence). The CDR3 is 17 residues long. CDR3 sequence reads: CCAPPWSGGLPTDTQYF. In DNA, the CDR3 is TGCTGTGCTCCCCCCTGGAGCGGGGGGCTCCCCACAGATACGCAGTATTTT.

This clonotype was detected a few times. The CDR3 spells CASSSNRARGETQYF. Written as DNA, the CDR3 is TGTGCCAGCAGCAGTAACAGGGCTCGAGGAGAGACCCAGTACTTC. V gene TRBV5-5 combines with J gene TRBJ2-5; possible D gene TRBD1, 6 bases. V was trimmed by 4 bases and J by 4 bases, leaving 17 bases between them. The V gene's germline CDR1 is SGHKS and CDR2 YYEKEE (reference sequence). The CDR3 runs to 15 residues.

This clonotype was detected many times. The V and J genes are TRBV29-1 and TRBJ2-1, with TRBD1 identical over 7 bases. V was pared by 7 bases and J by 4 bases, with 10 bases of the junction left unmatched. The CDR3 has 14 amino acids. Germline assignment: CDR1 SQVTM and CDR2 ANQGSEA. The CDR3 spells CSAQRGTAYNEQFF. CDR3 nucleotides: TGCAGCGCACAAAGGGGGACAGCTTACAATGAGCAGTTCTTC.

This clonotype was recorded many times. The rearrangement uses TRBV7-9 and TRBJ1-1, with D hard to call. The CDR3 has 14 amino acids. Germline V gives CDR1 SEHNR, CDR2 FQNEAQ (reference sequence). Trimming removed 1 base from V and 1 base from J, with 7 bases in between. CDR3 DNA: TGTGCCAGCAGCTTAGGCAGGCAGAACACTGAAGCTTTCTTT. Protein sequence: CASSLGRQNTEAFF. Full variable domain (missing parts from reference TRBV7-9 and TRBJ1-1): DTGVSQNPRHKITKRGQNVTFRCDPISEHNRLYWYRQTLGQGPEFLTYFQNEAQLEKSRLLSDRFSAERPKGSFSTLEIQRTEQGDSAMYLCASSLGRQNTEAFFGQGTRLTVV.

This chain links TRBV18 with TRBJ2-1; D is possibly TRBD2 (5 bases). The germline V gene has CDR1 KGHSH and CDR2 LQKENI. The CDR3 loop spans 13 amino acids. Trimming took off 1 base at V and 8 bases at J, with 9 bases between the two ends. The DNA of the CDR3 is TGTGCCAGCTCACCACACCCGGAGGATGAGCAGTTCTTC. Its protein product is CASSPHPEDEQFF.

This chain joins TRBV3-1 and TRBJ2-5; D gene ambiguous. The CDR3 length is 17 residues. V lost 11 bases and J lost 2, with 27 bases in between. Germline CDR1 reads LGHDT; CDR2 reads YNNKEL (reference sequence). The CDR3 sequence is CASCQDRYSEEQETQYF. In nucleotides, the CDR3 is TGTGCCTCCTGCCAAGATAGATACAGCGAGGAACAAGAGACCCAGTACTTC.

This clonotype was detected many times. The chain has TRBV12-3 or TRBV12-4 and TRBJ2-5; 12 bases align to TRBD1. The CDR3 runs to 15 residues. The ends lost 6 bases at V and 5 bases at J; junction bases unmatched: 7. The CDR3 loop reads CASSRGTGGLETQYF. CDR3 DNA sequence: TGTGCCAGCAGCAGAGGGACAGGGGGCTTGGAGACCCAGTACTTC.

The rearrangement links TRBV24-1 to TRBJ2-1, with D perhaps matching TRBD1 or TRBD2 (5 bases each). The V gene's germline CDR1 is KGHDR and CDR2 SFDVKD. The CDR3 is 15 amino acids. The V and J ends lost 4 bases and 3 bases respectively, with 12 bases between them. CDR3 nucleotide sequence: TGTGCCACCAGTGAAACGGGACGTAACTACAATGAGCAGTTCTTC. Translating gives CATSETGRNYNEQFF.

The chain employs TRBV29-1 and TRBJ1-1, with D perhaps TRBD1 (5 bases). Germline CDR1 is SQVTM and CDR2 is ANQGSEA. V was trimmed by 6 bases and J by 4 bases, leaving 15 bases between them. The CDR3 has 13 amino acids. For the CDR3, the DNA is TGCAGCGTGGCGACAGTGTTGAGCACTGAAGCTTTCTTT. This gives the protein CSVATVLSTEAFF.

The V and J genes are TRBV20-1 and TRBJ2-1; TRBD2 matches 9 bases. This CDR3 comprises 15 residues. V shed 6 bases and J 7 bases; nucleotides not matched to a gene: 13. Germline V CDR1 and CDR2: DFQATT, SNEGSKA (reference sequence). This CDR3 is CSAFTRGGGGNEQFF. CDR3 bases: TGCAGTGCCTTTACCAGGGGCGGGGGGGGGAATGAGCAGTTCTTC.

V and J are TRBV20-1 and TRBJ2-5; D is uncertain. Trimming cost V 3 bases and J 1 base, with 9 bases left between them. Germline V gives CDR1 DFQATT, CDR2 SNEGSKA (reference sequence). The CDR3 is 13 amino acids. The CDR3 spells CSARWGSQETQYF. CDR3 in DNA: TGCAGTGCTAGGTGGGGTTCCCAAGAGACCCAGTACTTC.

The chain joins TRBV5-8 to TRBJ2-1, with D maybe TRBD2 (6 bases). The germline CDR1 and CDR2 sequences are SGHTS and YDEGEE. This CDR3 spans 16 amino acids. V shed 4 bases and J shed 3 bases, with 17 bases lying between them. CDR3 nucleotide sequence: TGTGCCAGCAGCGGACTACTAGGCGGCCGCTACAATGAGCAGTTCTTC. This sequence encodes CASSGLLGGRYNEQFF.

This chain links TRBV29-1 with TRBJ2-4, with D tentatively TRBD1 or TRBD2 (5 bases each). Germline V gene data show CDR1 as SQVTM and CDR2 as ANQGSEA. With 6 bases removed from V and 3 bases from J, the gap between germline ends came to 12 bases. This CDR3 contains 13 residues. The CDR3 DNA reads TGCAGCGTCGTACTGGGGGACAAAAACATTCAGTACTTC. Encoded protein: CSVVLGDKNIQYF. Supplemented by reference TRBV29-1 and TRBJ2-4, the full variable domain reads SAVISQKPSRDICQRGTSLTIQCQVDSQVTMMFWYRQQPGQSLTLIATANQGSEATYESGFVIDKFPISRPNLTFSTLTVSNMSPEDSSIYLCSVVLGDKNIQYFGAGTRLSVL.

V gene TRBV20-1 combines with J gene TRBJ2-7; possibly TRBD1 for D (5 bases). Germline V gene lookup returns CDR1 DFQATT and CDR2 SNEGSKA (reference sequence). The CDR3 has 12 amino acids. V lost 2 bases and J lost 6, with 11 bases in between. DNA for the CDR3: TGCAGTGCTAGAATCCTGGACATCGAGCAGTACTTC. Encoded protein: CSARILDIEQYF.

This chain uses TRBV12-3 or TRBV12-4 with TRBJ1-1, with TRBD1 as a possible D gene (6 bases). The CDR3 contains 15 residues. V shed 6 bases and J shed 5 bases, with 19 bases lying between them. CDR3 sequence (DNA): TGTGCCAGCAGCCTATCAGGGGCCAAAGGGACTGAAGCTTTCTTT. Amino acids: CASSLSGAKGTEAFF.

This clonotype was seen ten or more times. V and J are TRBV20-1 and TRBJ1-4; the D gene is possibly TRBD1 (5 bases). The length of the CDR3 is 13 residues. V was pared by 6 bases and J by 12 bases, with 20 bases between. Germline lookup yields CDR1 DFQATT and CDR2 SNEGSKA (reference sequence). CDR3 in amino acids: CSALPGPGAELFF. CDR3 coding DNA: TGCAGTGCCCTTCCCGGGCCTGGGGCGGAACTGTTTTTT.

This clonotype was recorded at least ten times. The V call is TRBV7-9, the J call TRBJ1-3; D is ambiguous. CDR3 length equals 14 residues. The ends were cut back, 5 bases at V and 1 base at J, with 9 bases in the middle. Germline V lookup: CDR1 SEHNR, CDR2 FQNEAQ (reference sequence). The CDR3 DNA is TGTGCCAGCAGCCTAAGCGCGTCTGGAAACACCATATATTTT. Translation: CASSLSASGNTIYF.

The V call is TRBV20-1, the J call TRBJ1-1; a possible D gene is TRBD1 (6 bases). V was shortened by 7 bases and J by 0 bases, with 15 bases between the two germline ends. This CDR3 is built from 14 residues. Germline V lookup: CDR1 DFQATT, CDR2 SNEGSKA (reference sequence). CDR3 bases: TGCAGTGGGGGGGCGGATGGGGTGAACACTGAAGCTTTCTTT. As protein: CSGGADGVNTEAFF.